This T cell receptor beta chain came from a study of radiotherapy plus CTLA-4 blockade in lung cancer. A remark on this clone: The target antigen is unknown.

The V segment lost 6 bases and the J segment 5 bases; nucleotides outside the gene matches: 15. The CDR3 covers 16 residues. Germline V gives CDR1 SGHRS, CDR2 YFSETQ. Data came from immunoSEQ multiplex PCR; TCRdb stores just in-frame clones and leaves some out. Of about 98,000 clones in the sample, around 90% were seen once. General observations from the study: Researchers report tumor-derived TCR clones expanding in blood after radiotherapy plus ipilimumab.

The chain uses TRBV5-1 and TRBJ2-7; 9 bases agree with TRBD1. This material consisted of peripheral blood, taken from a patient treated with radiotherapy plus ipilimumab. The source of this sequence is a human donor with non-small cell lung cancer that progressed on radiotherapy plus ipilimumab. CDR3 in DNA: TGCGCCAGCAAACAGGGGGCTTTCTTTTTTTCGGACGAGCAGTACTTC. Protein sequence: CASKQGAFFFSDEQYF.